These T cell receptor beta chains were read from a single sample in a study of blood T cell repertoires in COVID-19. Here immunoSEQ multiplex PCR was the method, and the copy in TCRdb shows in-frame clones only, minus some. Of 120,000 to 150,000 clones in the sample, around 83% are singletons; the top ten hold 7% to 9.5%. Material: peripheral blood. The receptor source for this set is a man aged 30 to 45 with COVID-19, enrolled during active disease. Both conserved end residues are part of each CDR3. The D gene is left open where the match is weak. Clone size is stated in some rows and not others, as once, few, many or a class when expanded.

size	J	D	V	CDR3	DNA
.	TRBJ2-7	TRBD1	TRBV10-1	CASTRGQGYEQYF	TGCGCCAGCACTAGAGGACAGGGCTACGAGCAGTACTTC
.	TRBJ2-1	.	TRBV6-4	CASSSLASPLEQFF	TGTGCCAGCTCTAGTCTAGCGAGCCCCTTGGAGCAGTTCTTC
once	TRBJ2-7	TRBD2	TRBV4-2	CASSQARLASSYEQYF	TGTGCCAGCAGCCAAGCACGACTAGCGAGCTCCTACGAGCAGTACTTC
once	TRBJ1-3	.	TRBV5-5	CASSLSVDSGNTIYF	TGTGCCAGCAGCTTGTCAGTCGACTCTGGAAACACCATATATTTT
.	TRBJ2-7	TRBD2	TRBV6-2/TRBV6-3	CASSWTSGGSYEQYF	TGTGCCAGCAGCTGGACTAGCGGGGGCTCCTACGAGCAGTACTTC
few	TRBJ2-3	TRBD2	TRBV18	CASSPPSGLHTQYF	TGTGCCAGCTCACCACCGTCGGGACTACATACGCAGTATTTT
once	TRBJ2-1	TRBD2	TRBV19	CASSIGTSSNNEQFF	TGTGCCAGTAGTATCGGGACTAGCAGCAACAATGAGCAGTTCTTC
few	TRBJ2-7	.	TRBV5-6	CASSLGAGEQYF	TGTGCCAGCAGCTTGGGCGCCGGGGAGCAGTACTTC
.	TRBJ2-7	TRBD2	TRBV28	CASSLTGRGEQYF	TGTGCCAGCAGTTTAACCGGGAGGGGCGAGCAGTACTTC
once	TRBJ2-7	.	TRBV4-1	CASSPQVALSSYEQYF	TGCGCCAGCAGCCCCCAAGTAGCCTTGAGCTCCTACGAGCAGTACTTC
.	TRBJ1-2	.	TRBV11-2	CASSSRRQASNYGYTF	TGTGCCAGCAGCTCGCGAAGGCAGGCCTCAAACTATGGCTACACCTTC
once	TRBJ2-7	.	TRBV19	CASSFGDKPYEQYF	TGTGCCAGTAGTTTTGGGGACAAGCCCTACGAGCAGTACTTC
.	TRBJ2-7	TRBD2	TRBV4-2	CASSQEGTSGRLEQYF	TGTGCCAGCAGCCAAGAAGGGACTAGCGGGAGGCTTGAGCAGTACTTC
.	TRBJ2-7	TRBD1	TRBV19	CASSIRPDRGNHEQYF	TGTGCCAGTAGTATTCGGCCGGACAGGGGTAACCACGAGCAGTACTTC
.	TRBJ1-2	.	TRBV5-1	CASSFRVTPGGYTF	TGCGCCAGCAGCTTTAGGGTCACTCCAGGGGGCTACACCTTC
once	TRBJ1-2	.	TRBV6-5	CASREGAFFSYTF	TGTGCCAGCAGGGAGGGAGCCTTTTTTAGCTACACCTTC
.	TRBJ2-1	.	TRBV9	CASSLQGIPNNEQFF	TGTGCCAGCAGCCTCCAGGGTATCCCAAACAATGAGCAGTTCTTC
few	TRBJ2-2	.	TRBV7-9	CASSSGAKNTGELFF	TGTGCCAGCAGTTCAGGGGCGAAGAACACCGGGGAGCTGTTTTTT